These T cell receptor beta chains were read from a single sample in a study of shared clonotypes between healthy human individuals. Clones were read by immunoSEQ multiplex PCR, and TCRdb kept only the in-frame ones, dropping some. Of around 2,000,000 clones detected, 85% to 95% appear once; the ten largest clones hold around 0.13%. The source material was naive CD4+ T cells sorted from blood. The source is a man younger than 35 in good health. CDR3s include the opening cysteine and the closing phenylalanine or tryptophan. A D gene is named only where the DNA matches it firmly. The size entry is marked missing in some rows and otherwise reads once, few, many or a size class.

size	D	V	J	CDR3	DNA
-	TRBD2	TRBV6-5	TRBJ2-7	CASSYPGGGEQYF	TGTGCCAGCAGTTACCCCGGGGGGGGCGAGCAGTACTTC
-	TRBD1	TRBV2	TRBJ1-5	CASTTGTGYQPQHF	TGTGCCAGCACTACCGGGACAGGGTATCAGCCCCAGCATTTT
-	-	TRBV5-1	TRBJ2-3	CASSAGQFTDTQYF	TGCGCCAGCAGCGCCGGACAGTTCACAGATACGCAGTATTTT
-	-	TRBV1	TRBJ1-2	CTSSQGIRNYGYTF	TGCACCAGCAGCCAAGGGATACGGAACTATGGCTACACCTTC
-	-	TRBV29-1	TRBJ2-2	CSAFTGELFF	TGCAGCGCCTTCACCGGGGAGCTGTTTTTT
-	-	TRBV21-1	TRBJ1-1	CASSAQRNTEAFF	TGTGCCAGCAGCGCCCAAAGAAACACTGAAGCTTTCTTT
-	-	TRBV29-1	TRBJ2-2	CSVDPRNTGELFF	TGCAGCGTTGACCCGCGGAACACCGGGGAGCTGTTTTTT
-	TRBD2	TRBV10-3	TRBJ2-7	CAISDQSGKERFEQYF	TGTGCCATCAGTGACCAAAGCGGGAAAGAGAGGTTTGAGCAGTACTTC
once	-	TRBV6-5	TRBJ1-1	CASSSTGKNTEAFF	TGTGCCAGCAGTTCCACAGGGAAGAACACTGAAGCTTTCTTT
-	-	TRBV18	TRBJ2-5	CASSRNLRGGVDQETQYF	TGTGCCAGCTCACGGAACCTCAGGGGAGGGGTGGACCAAGAGACCCAGTACTTC
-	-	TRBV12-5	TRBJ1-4	CASGLIGEKLFF	TGTGCTAGTGGTTTGATAGGGGAAAAACTGTTTTTT
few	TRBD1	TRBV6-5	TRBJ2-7	CASSYSGTGTYEQYF	TGTGCCAGCAGTTACTCCGGGACAGGGACCTACGAGCAGTACTTC
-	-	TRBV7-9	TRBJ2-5	CASSLGGLGTQETQYF	TGTGCCAGCAGCTTAGGGGGTCTGGGGACTCAAGAGACCCAGTACTTC
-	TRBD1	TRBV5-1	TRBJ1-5	CASSLVAGGKQPQHF	TGCGCCAGCAGCTTGGTGGCAGGGGGCAAACAGCCCCAGCATTTT
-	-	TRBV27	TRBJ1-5	CASSLREGQPQHF	TGTGCCAGCAGTTTACGGGAGGGTCAGCCCCAGCATTTT
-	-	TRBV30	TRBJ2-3	CASRYSPSTDTQYF	TGTGCCTCGAGATATTCTCCTAGCACAGATACGCAGTATTTT
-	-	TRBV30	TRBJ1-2	CAFSDSYGYTF	TGTGCCTTCAGTGATTCTTATGGCTACACCTTC
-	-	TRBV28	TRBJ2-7	CASSLTASYEQYF	TGTGCCAGCAGTTTAACAGCCTCCTACGAGCAGTACTTC
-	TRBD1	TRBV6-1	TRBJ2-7	CASSRTGTYEQYF	TGTGCCAGCAGTAGGACAGGGACCTACGAGCAGTACTTC
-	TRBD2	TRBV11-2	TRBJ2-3	CASSFTSGSTDTQYF	TGTGCCAGCAGCTTTACTAGCGGGTCGACAGATACGCAGTATTTT
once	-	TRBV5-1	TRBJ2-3	CASSLEVDTQYF	TGCGCCAGCAGCTTGGAGGTAGATACGCAGTATTTT
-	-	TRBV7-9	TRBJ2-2	CASSLTGSGELFF	TGTGCCAGCAGCTTAACCGGGAGTGGGGAGCTGTTTTTT
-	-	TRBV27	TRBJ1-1	CASSLAGTLNTEAFF	TGTGCCAGCAGTTTGGCCGGGACACTGAACACTGAAGCTTTCTTT
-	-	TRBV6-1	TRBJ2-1	CASSHAYLDEQFF	TGTGCCAGCAGTCACGCCTATTTGGATGAGCAGTTCTTC
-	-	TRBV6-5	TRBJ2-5	CASSYQIGTEATQYF	TGTGCCAGCAGTTACCAAATCGGGACTGAGGCGACCCAGTACTTC
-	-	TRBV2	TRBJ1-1	CASSATGLRTEAFF	TGTGCCAGCAGTGCCACAGGGTTAAGGACTGAAGCTTTCTTT